Following are 27 T cell receptor beta chains from one sample sequenced in a study of technical replicates of blood from a few donors. Assay: immunoSEQ multiplex PCR; the TCRdb copy retains only in-frame clones and omits some. The sample lists some 8,900 clones, 75% to 95% occurring once. Material: PBMCs. These receptors were obtained from a human donor in good health.

The chain carries TRBV7-9 and TRBJ2-3, with D hard to call. Deletions cut 3 bases from V and 5 bases from J, with 9 bases between. The CDR3 loop spans 13 amino acids. Germline V gene data show CDR1 as SEHNR and CDR2 as FQNEAQ (reference sequence). The CDR3 sequence is CASSLGLGDTQYF. CDR3 nucleotides: TGTGCCAGCAGCTTGGGCTTGGGAGATACGCAGTATTTT.

The rearrangement joins TRBV2 to TRBJ2-1; the match to TRBD2 covers 11 bases. Germline CDR1 is SNHLY and CDR2 is FYNNEI. The CDR3 spans 13 residues. J lost 9 bases, V lost 3 bases, and 1 base had no gene match. CDR3 region: CASSEGLAVEQFF. As DNA, the CDR3 is TGTGCCAGCAGTGAGGGACTAGCGGTTGAGCAGTTCTTC.

This clone was counted once. The V call is TRBV7-2, the J call TRBJ1-2, with 10 bases aligning to TRBD1. Germline assignment: CDR1 SGHTA and CDR2 FQGNSA. J lost 2 bases, V lost 4 bases, and 4 bases had no gene match. CDR3 length: 15 amino acids. The CDR3 loop is CASSSGTGANYGYTF. For the CDR3, the DNA is TGTGCCAGCAGCTCCGGGACAGGGGCCAACTATGGCTACACCTTC. Full variable domain (remainder filled in from reference TRBV7-2 and TRBJ1-2): GAGVSQSPSNKVTEKGKDVELRCDPISGHTALYWYRQSLGQGLEFLIYFQGNSAPDKSGLPSDRFSAERTGGSVSTLTIQRTQQEDSAVYLCASSSGTGANYGYTFGSGTRLTVV.

The V gene is TRBV20-1, the J gene TRBJ1-1; D not resolved. The CDR3 has 11 amino acids. From germline, CDR1 is DFQATT and CDR2 SNEGSKA (reference sequence). Trimming pared 5 bases from V and 5 bases from J, leaving 9 bases between. CDR3 residues: CSAPLPTEAFF. CDR3 DNA: TGCAGTGCTCCGCTACCTACTGAAGCTTTCTTT.

V is TRBV6-1 and J is TRBJ2-7; tentative D call: TRBD1 (5 bases). The ends were cut back, 8 bases at V and 2 bases at J, with 13 bases in the middle. Germline V gene lookup returns CDR1 MNHNS and CDR2 SASEGT. The CDR3 has 13 residues. As DNA, the CDR3 is TGTGCCAGCTCCTTTGGGGCCCCCTACGAGCAGTACTTC. Its protein product is CASSFGAPYEQYF.

The V call is TRBV7-9, the J call TRBJ2-4, with 8 nucleotides matching TRBD1. Germline assignment: CDR1 SEHNR and CDR2 FQNEAQ (reference sequence). Trimming at V came to 5 bases and at J to 14 bases, leaving 11 bases not matched to a gene. The CDR3 length is 13 residues. The CDR3 coding sequence is TGTGCCAGCAGCCAACCTACAGGGGGTGGAGAGTACTTC. This gives the protein CASSQPTGGGEYF.

The rearrangement uses TRBV5-6 and TRBJ2-7; 12 positions match TRBD2. The CDR3 loop spans 14 amino acids. The trim removed 0 bases at V and 5 bases at J, leaving 0 bases unmatched. The germline CDR1 and CDR2 sequences are SGHDT and YYEEEE. CDR3 DNA: TGTGCCAGCAGCTTGGGACTAGCGGGAGACGAGCAGTACTTC. This codes for CASSLGLAGDEQYF.

The V and J genes are TRBV5-1 and TRBJ2-1; D possibly corresponds to TRBD2 (6 bases). V was clipped by 4 bases and J by 2 bases, with 16 bases between them. The CDR3 covers 16 residues. Germline values: CDR1 SGHRS, CDR2 YFSETQ. In DNA form, the CDR3 reads TGCGCCAGCAGCCCTGAAACGACTAGGACCTACAATGAGCAGTTCTTC. It codes for CASSPETTRTYNEQFF.

This clone was seen a single time. V and J are TRBV19 and TRBJ1-2; 12 bases fit TRBD1. Germline V gives CDR1 LNHDA, CDR2 SQIVND (reference sequence). Losses at the gene ends were 8 bases for V and 7 bases for J; bases not matched to a gene: 5. The CDR3 consists of 13 residues. The CDR3 sequence: CASRGQGAVGYTF. CDR3 in DNA: TGTGCCAGTCGGGGACAGGGGGCAGTTGGCTACACCTTC.

The chain recombines TRBV28 with TRBJ1-2; D is unresolved. CDR1 MDHEN and CDR2 SYDVKM come from the germline V gene. This CDR3 comprises 13 residues. CDR3 sequence (DNA): TGTGGCACCCAAAGCTCGACTAACTATGGCTACACCTTC. This translates into CGTQSSTNYGYTF.

The chain has TRBV5-1 and TRBJ2-1; D possibly corresponds to TRBD2 (6 bases). The length of the CDR3 is 12 residues. V gave up 4 bases and J gave up 7 bases, with 9 bases separating them. Germline V gene data show CDR1 as SGHRS and CDR2 as YFSETQ. In DNA form, the CDR3 reads TGCGCCAGCAGCCCTAGCGAAAATGAGCAGTTCTTC. Translated: CASSPSENEQFF. Filled out from reference TRBV5-1 and TRBJ2-1, the complete variable domain reads KAGVTQTPRYLIKTRGQQVTLSCSPISGHRSVSWYQQTPGQGLQFLFEYFSETQRNKGNFPGRFSGRQFSNSRSEMNVSTLELGDSALYLCASSPSENEQFFGPGTRLTVL.

This clone was counted a few times. This chain connects TRBV25-1 to TRBJ2-5; possibly TRBD1 for D (5 bases). V lost 2 bases to trimming and J lost 4 bases, with 11 bases between them. CDR1 and CDR2 (germline): MGHDK, SYGVNS. The CDR3 sequence is 14 residues long. CDR3 loop: CASSERGHGETQYF. CDR3 bases: TGTGCCAGCAGTGAAAGAGGACACGGAGAGACCCAGTACTTC.

The chain recombines TRBV29-1 with TRBJ2-3; 8 positions match TRBD2. CDR3 length: 11 residues. V trimming: 4 bases; J trimming: 10 bases; junction bases outside the gene matches: 4. Germline V gene lookup returns CDR1 SQVTM and CDR2 ANQGSEA. The chain's CDR3 is CSVVAGSAQYF. The CDR3 DNA reads as TGCAGCGTTGTAGCGGGATCAGCGCAGTATTTT.

This chain connects TRBV6-1 to TRBJ2-3; D is ambiguous. Germline CDR1 reads MNHNS; CDR2 reads SASEGT. V was trimmed by 6 bases and J by 6 bases, leaving 10 bases between them. CDR3 length: 12 amino acids. In DNA form, the CDR3 reads TGTGCCAGCAGACTGACAACCGATACGCAGTATTTT. Its protein product is CASRLTTDTQYF.

V is TRBV7-9 and J is TRBJ2-2; D is possibly TRBD2 (5 bases). The V end lost 7 bases, the J end lost 6 bases, and 9 bases lay between the germline ends. Germline V CDR1 and CDR2: SEHNR, FQNEAQ (reference sequence). This CDR3 is built from 12 residues. DNA of the CDR3: TGTGCCAGCACCTTGGAGGCCGGGGAGCTGTTTTTT. It codes for CASTLEAGELFF. Combining the CDR3 with reference TRBV7-9 and TRBJ2-2 gives the whole variable domain DTGVSQNPRHKITKRGQNVTFRCDPISEHNRLYWYRQTLGQGPEFLTYFQNEAQLEKSRLLSDRFSAERPKGSFSTLEIQRTEQGDSAMYLCASTLEAGELFFGEGSRLTVL.

J is TRBJ1-2 and V is TRBV2, with D possibly being TRBD1 (6 bases). V gave up 6 bases and J gave up 4 bases, with 9 bases separating them. Looked up from germline, CDR1 is SNHLY and CDR2 is FYNNEI. The CDR3 totals 12 residues. The CDR3 spells CASRRTAYGYTF. The CDR3 DNA follows: TGTGCCAGCAGGAGGACAGCCTATGGCTACACCTTC.

V usage is TRBV30 and J usage is TRBJ2-5, with D maybe TRBD2 (6 bases). The ends were cut back, 5 bases at V and 4 bases at J, with 14 bases in the middle. Germline V gene sequence: CDR1 GTSNPN, CDR2 SVGIG (reference sequence). The CDR3 runs 13 residues. CDR3 amino acids: CAWGQVGGETQYF. The CDR3 coding sequence is TGTGCCTGGGGGCAGGTGGGAGGAGAGACCCAGTACTTC.

The chain carries TRBV5-4 and TRBJ2-7; 11 nucleotides align to TRBD2. The CDR3 is made up of 15 amino acids. The junction had 6 bases not matched to a gene; V was cut back by 4 bases and J by 3 bases. CDR1 is SGHNT and CDR2 is YYREEE in the germline V gene (reference sequence). CDR3 loop: CASSSGTSGVYEQYF. CDR3 sequence (DNA): TGTGCCAGCAGCAGCGGGACTAGCGGAGTCTACGAGCAGTACTTC.

This chain uses TRBV7-9 with TRBJ1-5; possible D gene TRBD1, 5 bases. The CDR3 has 15 amino acids. The germline V gene encodes CDR1 SEHNR and CDR2 FQNEAQ (reference sequence). The V end lost 3 bases, the J end lost 2 bases, and 11 bases lay between the germline ends. The CDR3 DNA reads as TGTGCCAGCAGCTTCGGACAAGGCGGCAATCAGCCCCAGCATTTT. Translating gives CASSFGQGGNQPQHF.

The V call is TRBV6-5, the J call TRBJ1-5, with a tentative D call TRBD1 (5 bases). The CDR3 has 14 residues. Trimming pared 6 bases from V and 0 bases from J, leaving 9 bases between. Germline V gives CDR1 MNHEY, CDR2 SVGAGI. As DNA, the CDR3 is TGTGCCAGCAGCAGGGACTATAGCAATCAGCCCCAGCATTTT. Translated, it gives CASSRDYSNQPQHF.

The genes are TRBV5-1 and TRBJ2-7; 11 positions match TRBD1. The CDR3 contains 15 residues. V shed 0 bases, J shed 6 bases, and the junction held 5 bases outside the gene matches. The germline CDR1 and CDR2 sequences are SGHRS and YFSETQ. CDR3 amino acids: CASSLDGQGAGEQYF. CDR3 DNA sequence: TGCGCCAGCAGCTTGGACGGACAGGGGGCTGGCGAGCAGTACTTC.

This chain joins TRBV29-1 and TRBJ2-7, with 9 bases fitting TRBD1. The CDR3 has 13 residues. Unmatched junction bases numbered 7, after V lost 5 bases and J lost 5 bases. The germline V gene has CDR1 SQVTM and CDR2 ANQGSEA. CDR3 sequence reads: CSVPGQGFHEQYF. The CDR3 DNA is TGCAGCGTTCCGGGACAGGGTTTCCACGAGCAGTACTTC.

This clone appeared once. The genes are TRBV21-1 and TRBJ1-1; the table's D call, TRBD1, was not checked against the DNA. TRBV21-1 is described as a pseudogene. The CDR3 contains 12 residues. For the CDR3, the DNA is TGTGCCAGCAGCAAAGCGGGGCAGGAAGCTTTCTTT. Amino acids: CASSKAGQEAFF.

This chain uses TRBV6-1 with TRBJ1-2, with D possibly being TRBD1 (6 bases). This CDR3 is built from 13 residues. In germline, CDR1 is MNHNS, CDR2 SASEGT. Trimming removed 7 bases at V and 8 bases at J, with 17 bases between. CDR3 nucleotides: TGTGCCAGCATTACGACAGGCATCTACGGCTACACCTTC. Its translation: CASITTGIYGYTF.

This clone has just a few counts. The chain carries TRBV29-1 and TRBJ1-1; 9 bases agree with TRBD1. CDR1 is SQVTM, CDR2 ANQGSEA, per germline. Trimming at V came to 1 base and at J to 2 bases, leaving 8 bases not matched to a gene. The CDR3 runs 16 residues. CDR3 amino acids: CSVEGRTGAINTEAFF. CDR3 DNA: TGCAGCGTTGAAGGCCGGACAGGGGCTATAAACACTGAAGCTTTCTTT.

A note on this clone: A read error may account for a junction end that differs from germline. This sample also contains other DNA sequences that code for the same CDR3. The chain carries TRBV5-1 and TRBJ2-3; maybe TRBD2 (6 bases). The CDR3 has 14 residues. The V gene's germline CDR1 is SGHRS and CDR2 YFSETQ. The CDR3 loop is CASSLGGSTDTQYF. The CDR3 DNA follows: TGCGCCAGCAGTTTGGGAGGTAGCACAGATACGCAGTATTTT.

The J gene is TRBJ1-5, the V gene TRBV10-3; D perhaps matches TRBD1 (5 bases). This CDR3 is built from 14 residues. V lost 3 bases and J lost 10, with 16 bases in between. Germline lookup yields CDR1 ENHRY and CDR2 SYGVKD. The CDR3 DNA sequence: TGTGCCATCAGTGACAGGCAGGGCATAGGACCCCAGCATTTT. This sequence encodes CAISDRQGIGPQHF.